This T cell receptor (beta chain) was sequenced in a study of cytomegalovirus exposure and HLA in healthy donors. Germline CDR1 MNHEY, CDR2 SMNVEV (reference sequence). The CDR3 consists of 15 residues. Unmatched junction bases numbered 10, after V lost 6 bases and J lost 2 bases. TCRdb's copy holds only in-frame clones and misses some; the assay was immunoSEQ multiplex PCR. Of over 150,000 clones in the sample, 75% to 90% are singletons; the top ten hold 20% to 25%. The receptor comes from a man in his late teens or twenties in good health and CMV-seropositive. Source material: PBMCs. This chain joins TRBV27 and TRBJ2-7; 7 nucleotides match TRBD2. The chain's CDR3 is CASSVGAGPTYEQYF. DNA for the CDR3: TGTGCCAGCAGCGTGGGAGCGGGACCGACCTACGAGCAGTACTTC.